This TCR beta chain came from a study of blood T cell repertoires in COVID-19 (dated by TCRdb to about 2020). A note on the overall study: Samples covering the acute and convalescent phases of COVID-19 were provided by collaborators in the United States, Italy and Spain. The material from the prospective study consisted of cDNA or gDNA derived from T cells, B-cell-depleted T cells, or PBMCs. The dataset comprised deeply sampled blood TCRbeta repertoires from subjects exposed to, actively infected with, or recovered from COVID-19. The repertoires were released in a freely available public database meant as a resource for research on the immune response to SARS-CoV-2. Samples were obtained from the ongoing ImmuneRACE study (first 160 participants) and from roughly 1,300 subjects provided by 6 global collaborators. Sample metadata almost always included a de-identified subject ID, COVID-19 status, age in years and sex. Where available, HLA class I and class II types were obtained from metadata supplied by the sample provider rather than from assay-based typing.

About this clone itself: Its antigen remains undetermined. Base qualities are not provided; no much larger clone lies one nucleotide away.

TCRbeta CDR3 regions were amplified from genomic DNA by means of the immunoSEQ Assay, a bias-controlled multiplex PCR. The original pipeline was this. Within the assay, amplification of reference gene primers was used to estimate how many nucleated cells each sample contained. To quantify the absolute abundance of each unique TCRbeta CDR3 rearrangement, sequence reads were collapsed and filtered. For each sample, productive Simpson clonality was calculated as the square root of Simpson's diversity index over productive rearrangements. TCRdb retrieved this table from immuneACCESS and kept in-frame rearrangements only. Not all clones are present; in checked studies, unresolved V genes account for under half, and no reason is known for the remainder. V, J and clone size are taken as reported in that table, and D and trimming were inferred from the DNA itself. This sample gives 270,000 or so clones in total; about 85% of them show up just once. The ten top clones hold 10% to 15% of the sample.

The study at large found these results: How much clinical and demographic metadata was included differed by source and by participant, and the metadata was provided uncurated.

Collaborating institutions collected whole blood in K2EDTA tubes following their own protocols. For TCRbeta analysis, collaborators shipped samples in one of three forms: frozen whole blood, isolated PBMCs, or DNA extracted from either of those sample types. Per the germline V gene, SGHTS is the CDR1 and YDEGEE is the CDR2. The V end gives up 5 bases and the J end 3 bases, leaving 10 bases in the junction not matched to a gene. Its CDR3 holds 17 amino acids, cysteine through phenylalanine. Just CDR3 DNA is preserved here, 51 bases in frame from base 1. The sequencing input was peripheral blood. This clonotype originated in a human donor in a cohort sampled during active COVID-19. The V gene is TRBV5-8 and the J gene is TRBJ2-1; the junction holds 11 bases that match TRBD2. In nucleotide form, the sequence is TGTGCCAGCAGACACCCTACTAGCGGGAGACACTACAATGAGCAGTTCTTC. It encodes CASRHPTSGRHYNEQFF.